The text below deals with one T cell receptor (beta chain). Its antigen is not yet known. The record has no base qualities; no much larger clone is one base away. Each collaborating institution followed its own protocols to collect whole blood in K2EDTA tubes. For TCRbeta analysis, collaborator samples were shipped as frozen whole blood, as isolated PBMCs, or as DNA extracted from either sample type. The data originate from a study of blood T cell repertoires in COVID-19 (dated by TCRdb to 2020 to 2022). A note on the overall study: The collaborator samples originated in the United States, Italy and Spain and spanned the acute and convalescent phases of COVID-19. The prospective study material was composed of cDNA or gDNA derived from T cells, B-cell-depleted T cells, or PBMCs. The dataset comprised deeply sampled blood TCRbeta repertoires from subjects exposed to, actively infected with, or recovered from COVID-19. The repertoires were released in a freely available public database meant as a resource for research on the immune response to SARS-CoV-2. The samples were drawn from two sources: the first 160 participants of the ongoing ImmuneRACE study, and 950 to 1,500 subjects contributed by 6 global collaborators. Nearly every sample came with metadata listing a de-identified subject ID, COVID-19 status, age in years and sex. HLA class I and class II types, where available, came from metadata supplied by the sample provider rather than from assay-based typing. Overall results and qualifications from the work: The amount of clinical and demographic metadata varied by source and participant and was provided uncurated.

The immunoSEQ Assay, a bias-controlled multiplex PCR, was used to amplify TCRbeta CDR3 regions from genomic DNA. From the authors' description of their analysis: The number of nucleated cells in each sample was estimated from the amplification of reference gene primers within the assay. To quantify the absolute abundance of each unique TCRbeta CDR3 rearrangement, sequence reads were collapsed and filtered. Productive Simpson clonality was computed per sample as the square root of Simpson's diversity index over productive rearrangements. TCRdb carries this immuneACCESS record with in-frame sequences only. Its versions omit some clonotypes, under half of them owing to an unresolved V gene in the studies checked, with the rest unexplained. For V, J and clone size, that table is used; D and trimming come from the DNA. Counted in this sample were some 100,000 clones; approximately 86% of them appeared once. The ten largest clones take up around 5.4% of the sample.

The CDR3 covers 13 residues, taking in both the cysteine and the phenylalanine. The only DNA kept is the CDR3, 39 bases in frame from the first base. Via the germline V gene, CDR1 is MDHEN and CDR2 SYDVKM. Clipping removes 5 bases from V and 3 bases from J, with 3 as the unmatched junction base count. Sequencing was done on a sample of peripheral blood. The chain is assembled from TRBV28 and TRBJ1-2; 7 central bases correspond to TRBD1. The TCR sequence derives from a human donor in a cohort sampled during active COVID-19. The nucleotides read TGTGCCAGCAGTCCAGGGGGGCACTATGGCTACACCTTC. Its protein is CASSPGGHYGYTF.